A single sample is the source of the 17 T cell receptor beta chains below, sequenced in a study of vaccination and CD4 T cells after COVID-19. Their cognate antigens are unknown. Treatment specified: roughly 11-day PBMC culture with coronavirus spike peptide pools or control peptides (ViraFEST assay). Cultured CD4+ T-cell DNA underwent Oncomine TCR Beta short-read sequencing. TCRdb itself ran the PCR reads through MiXCR, one entry per CDR3 protein. Here the sample spans about 20,000 distinct CDR3 sequences, 70% being singletons. The sample was CD4+ T cells from blood, cultured in vitro. The source is a human donor who had recovered from COVID-19.

V is TRBV7-9 and J is TRBJ2-3; 9 positions agree with TRBD1. Per the germline V gene, CDR1 is SEHNR and CDR2 is FQNEAQ (reference sequence). The length of the CDR3 is 14 residues. V shed 6 bases and J 6 bases; nucleotides not matched to a gene: 7. The CDR3 region is CASSSGDRDDTQYF. The CDR3 coding sequence is TGTGCCAGCAGTTCCGGGGACAGGGACGATACGCAGTATTTT.

V usage is TRBV18 and J usage is TRBJ1-1; perhaps TRBD1 as D (6 bases). Per germline, CDR1 KGHSH and CDR2 LQKENI. V lost 0 bases to trimming and J lost 4 bases, with 15 bases between them. The CDR3 runs to 16 residues. The CDR3: CASSPPGPGVGTEAFF. CDR3 bases: TGTGCCAGCTCACCACCGGGTCCAGGGGTAGGCACTGAAGCTTTCTTT. Combining the CDR3 with reference TRBV18 and TRBJ1-1 gives the whole variable domain NAGVMQNPRHLVRRRGQEARLRCSPMKGHSHVYWYRQLPEEGLKFMVYLQKENIIDESGMPKERFSAEFPKEGPSILRIQQVVRGDSAAYFCASSPPGPGVGTEAFFGQGTRLTVV.

This chain connects TRBV24-1 to TRBJ2-2; 7 positions agree with TRBD1. V lost 0 bases and J lost 7; bases outside the gene matches: 10. The CDR3 length is 17 residues. From germline, CDR1 is KGHDR and CDR2 SFDVKD. Written as DNA, the CDR3 is TGTGCCACCAGTGATTTGAGGGGAACAGGGGCCTACGGGGAGCTGTTTTTT. Its protein product is CATSDLRGTGAYGELFF.

J is TRBJ1-1 and V is TRBV9, with D perhaps matching TRBD1 (5 bases). V lost 0 bases, J lost 1 base, and 7 bases lay in between. The germline V gene has CDR1 SGDLS and CDR2 YYNGEE. The CDR3 loop spans 14 amino acids. The CDR3 protein is CASSVAQGNTEAFF. CDR3 DNA sequence: TGTGCCAGCAGCGTAGCCCAGGGGAACACTGAAGCTTTCTTT.

V usage is TRBV4-3 and J usage is TRBJ1-6; TRBD1 might be the D (6 bases). Germline assignment: CDR1 LGHNA and CDR2 YSLEER. CDR3 length equals 18 residues. Trimming stripped 1 base from V and 6 bases from J, with 19 bases between. The CDR3 spells CASSQGPGAPPSNSPLHF. DNA for the CDR3: TGCGCCAGCAGCCAAGGACCAGGGGCGCCCCCATCTAATTCACCCCTCCACTTT.

The gene calls are TRBV20-1 and TRBJ2-3, with TRBD2 matching 10 bases. This CDR3 spans 15 amino acids. The V gene end was trimmed by 0 bases and the J gene end by 4 bases; junction bases not matched to a gene: 4. CDR1 and CDR2 from the germline V gene are DFQATT and SNEGSKA (reference sequence). In DNA form, the CDR3 reads TGCAGTGCTAGAGATGAGCGGGAGGGGGCAGATACGCAGTATTTT. This encodes CSARDEREGADTQYF.

The genes are TRBV6-2 or TRBV6-3 and TRBJ2-4; tentative D call: TRBD1 (6 bases). Trimming pared 9 bases from V and 7 bases from J, leaving 16 bases between. The CDR3 spans 13 residues. Per the germline V gene, CDR1 is MNHEY and CDR2 is SVGEGT. CDR3 DNA: TGTGCCAGTAATGAAGGGGGAAAGAACATTCAGTACTTC. Translation: CASNEGGKNIQYF.

The chain has TRBV7-2 and TRBJ1-1; 10 nucleotides align to TRBD1. The trim removed 4 bases at V and 0 bases at J, leaving 5 bases unmatched. The CDR3 extends over 16 amino acids. The germline V gene has CDR1 SGHTA and CDR2 FQGNSA. The CDR3 sequence: CASSSTGGLMNTEAFF. In nucleotides, the CDR3 is TGTGCCAGCAGCTCGACAGGGGGCCTGATGAACACTGAAGCTTTCTTT. The full variable domain, completed using reference TRBV7-2 and TRBJ1-1, is GAGVSQSPSNKVTEKGKDVELRCDPISGHTALYWYRQSLGQGLEFLIYFQGNSAPDKSGLPSDRFSAERTGGSVSTLTIQRTQQEDSAVYLCASSSTGGLMNTEAFFGQGTRLTVV.

The chain links TRBV6-2 or TRBV6-3 to TRBJ1-2; D remains unclear. Germline V lookup: CDR1 MNHEY, CDR2 SVGEGT. The germline V and J ends were trimmed by 5 bases and 4 bases, with 14 bases remaining between them. This CDR3 contains 14 residues. The CDR3 DNA follows: TGTGCCAGCAGTGATCCCCGGGGAGCCTATGGCTACACCTTC. This translates into CASSDPRGAYGYTF.

This clonotype was seen a few times. The V gene is TRBV7-2, the J gene TRBJ1-5; D perhaps matches TRBD1 (5 bases). Per the germline V gene, CDR1 is SGHTA and CDR2 is FQGNSA. Trimming shortened V by 6 bases and J by 7 bases, and 10 bases separated the two germline ends. The CDR3 length is 12 residues. CDR3 in DNA: TGTGCCAGCAGGAACCGGGGGCAGCCCCAGCATTTT. Its translation: CASRNRGQPQHF.

The rearrangement uses TRBV19 and TRBJ2-3; D is unclear. V lost 5 bases to trimming and J lost 2 bases, with 5 bases between them. The CDR3 extends over 12 amino acids. Germline values: CDR1 LNHDA, CDR2 SQIVND (reference sequence). The CDR3 DNA is TGTGCCAGTAGTCCTTACACAGATACGCAGTATTTT. The encoded protein is CASSPYTDTQYF.

The chain joins TRBV6-2 or TRBV6-3 to TRBJ1-5; perhaps TRBD1 as D (6 bases). The CDR3 runs to 16 residues. The germline V and J ends were trimmed by 6 bases and 0 bases, with 15 bases remaining between them. Germline V gives CDR1 MNHEY, CDR2 SVGEGT. CDR3 sequence reads: CASSPTGTPSNQPQHF. The CDR3 DNA follows: TGTGCCAGCAGCCCCACGGGGACACCTAGCAATCAGCCCCAGCATTTT.

The chain is built from TRBV5-4 and TRBJ2-4; the D gene could be TRBD1 or TRBD2 (6 bases each). V was pared by 0 bases and J by 0 bases, with 19 bases between. The CDR3 spans 19 residues. Germline V CDR1 and CDR2: SGHNT, YYREEE (reference sequence). The DNA of the CDR3 is TGTGCCAGCAGCTTGGGGGGGGCCACAGGGTACCTAGCCAAAAACATTCAGTACTTC. Encoded protein: CASSLGGATGYLAKNIQYF. Variable domain in full (rest from reference TRBV5-4 and TRBJ2-4): ETGVTQSPTHLIKTRGQQVTLRCSSQSGHNTVSWYQQALGQGPQFIFQYYREEENGRGNFPPRFSGLQFPNYSSELNVNALELDDSALYLCASSLGGATGYLAKNIQYFGAGTRLSVL.

The J gene is TRBJ1-2, the V gene TRBV12-3 or TRBV12-4; D unclear. With 5 bases removed from V and 0 bases from J, the gap between germline ends came to 7 bases. This CDR3 is built from 13 residues. The CDR3, as DNA: TGTGCCAGCAGTATACAGCCTAACTATGGCTACACCTTC. Translating gives CASSIQPNYGYTF.

The gene calls are TRBV6-1 and TRBJ1-6; D gene ambiguous. CDR1 and CDR2 from the germline V gene are MNHNS and SASEGT. Trimming took off 6 bases at V and 9 bases at J, with 6 bases between the two ends. There are 11 residues in the CDR3. CDR3 DNA sequence: TGTGCCAGCAGGCTAAGTTCACCCCTCCACTTT. Its translation is CASRLSSPLHF.

The V and J genes are TRBV27 and TRBJ1-5, with D possibly matching TRBD1 (6 bases). Germline CDR1 and CDR2: MNHEY and SMNVEV (reference sequence). V shed 6 bases and J shed 2 bases, with 14 bases lying between them. The CDR3 spans 15 residues. The CDR3 reads CASSSQGLGNQPQHF. Here the CDR3 DNA reads TGTGCCAGCAGCTCACAGGGTCTGGGCAATCAGCCCCAGCATTTT.

V gene TRBV5-4 combines with J gene TRBJ2-7; TRBD2 matches at 9 bases. The J segment lost 5 bases and the V segment lost 3 bases, leaving 12 bases of the junction unmatched. Looked up from germline, CDR1 is SGHNT and CDR2 is YYREEE (reference sequence). The CDR3 spans 16 residues. The chain's CDR3 is CASSWGGGRAGNEQYF. CDR3 in DNA: TGTGCCAGCAGCTGGGGTGGCGGGAGGGCCGGCAACGAGCAGTACTTC.